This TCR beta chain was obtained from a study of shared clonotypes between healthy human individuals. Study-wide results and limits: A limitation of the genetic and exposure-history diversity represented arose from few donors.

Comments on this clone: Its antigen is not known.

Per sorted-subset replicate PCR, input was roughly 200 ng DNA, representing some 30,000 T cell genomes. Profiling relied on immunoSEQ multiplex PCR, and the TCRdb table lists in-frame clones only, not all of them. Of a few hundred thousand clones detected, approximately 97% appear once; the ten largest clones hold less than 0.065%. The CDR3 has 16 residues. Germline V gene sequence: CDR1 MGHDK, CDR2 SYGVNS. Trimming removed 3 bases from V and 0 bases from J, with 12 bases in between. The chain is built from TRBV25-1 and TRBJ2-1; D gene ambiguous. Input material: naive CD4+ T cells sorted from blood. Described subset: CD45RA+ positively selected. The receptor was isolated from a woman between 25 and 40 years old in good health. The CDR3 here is CASSDTKGSSYNEQFF. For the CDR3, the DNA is TGTGCCAGCAGTGATACGAAGGGCAGCTCCTACAATGAGCAGTTCTTC.